This T cell receptor (beta chain) is drawn from a study of blood T cell repertoires in COVID-19. Turning to the study itself: Samples representing acute and convalescent COVID-19 were sourced from the United States, Italy and Spain. T cells, B-cell-depleted T cells, or PBMCs supplied cDNA or gDNA.

Unmatched junction bases numbered 10, after V lost 4 bases and J lost 4 bases. The germline V gene has CDR1 GTSNPN and CDR2 SVGIG (reference sequence). The CDR3 spans 15 residues. Original methodology: Amplification of reference gene primers was used by the study to estimate nucleated cell counts. The assay was immunoSEQ multiplex PCR, and TCRdb's table has in-frame clones only and misses some. V and J calls plus clone size are reproduced from that table; the DNA served to infer D and trimming. The data hold some 400,000 clones, with approximately 77% observed a single time. The chain has TRBV30 and TRBJ1-3, with TRBD1 identical over 7 bases. Sequencing was done on a sample of peripheral blood. The sequence was collected from a human donor with acute or convalescent COVID-19. The donor label of this sample is uncertain. This CDR3 is CAWTHKGAQGNTIYF. DNA of the CDR3: TGTGCCTGGACTCATAAGGGGGCGCAAGGAAACACCATATATTTT.